This TCR beta chain originates from a study of post-analysis software for immune sequencing data (dated by TCRdb to 2014 to 2015). In terms of the full investigation: Recorded disease courses included relapsing-remitting, secondary progressive and progressive-relapsing multiple sclerosis, with some patients lacking subtype annotation. A subset of samples was prepared in parallel using single-end sample barcoding, then pooled and co-amplified after Illumina adapter ligation. Patient repertoires were compared against about a dozen previously published healthy control repertoires from donors aged about 6 to 27 years.

TCR beta repertoires were profiled from peripheral blood of roughly twelve young patients with multiple sclerosis to demonstrate the VDJtools post-analysis software. Multiple sclerosis patients were children and adolescents aged 6 to 15 years. General conclusions and limits of the study: The control group was slightly older than the multiple sclerosis patient group. Compared with controls, multiple sclerosis patients had significantly lower normalized Chao1 diversity, a finding suggesting substantial peripheral T-cell clonal expansion. When samples were clustered directly using the F measure, samples prepared in the same batch co-clustered strongly, which prompted a batch-effect correction. Patients showed significantly higher frequencies than controls for a few TRBV segments, among them TRBV5-6, TRBV5-1 and TRBV20-1.

The library was prepared using PCR. The listed sequencing device is Illumina HiSeq 2500. To reduce PCR and sequencing biases, unique molecular identifiers were built into the TCR beta cDNA libraries. Per 1 to 10 million input T cells, roughly 0.5 million cDNA molecules were obtained, such that each molecule approximated one T cell. Patient libraries were prepared and sequenced with the same protocol used for the earlier healthy control dataset. Samples belonging to the same batch were prepared together, multiplexed and sequenced on a shared HiSeq lane. The authors' analysis ran thus. MIGEC handled the raw barcoded reads, throwing out single-read molecular identifier groups before consensus assembly and CDR3 extraction. Clonotype tables were post-analysed with VDJtools, normalizing diversity by down-sampling all datasets to the smallest sample size. To correct batch-related cross-sample contamination, repertoire overlap clustering matched CDR3 amino acid sequences but not nucleotide sequences. TCRdb reprocessing: public reads trimmed at Q25 with fastp, clones called with MiXCR, in-frame beta chains kept. Rows are unified per CDR3 protein, each entry keeping the most common DNA and genes. These V and J calls rely on TCRdb rather than the paper's analysis. This sample has fewer than 700,000 distinct CDR3 sequences in its table, and 44% of those were observed once. The top ten constitute around 1.7% of the sample.

Details on this clonotype: It has no known antigen specificity. No clone much larger than this one lies a single base away; base qualities are absent.

The germline V gene specifies SQVTM as CDR1 and ANQGSEA as CDR2. The CDR3 starts with the cysteine, ends with the phenylalanine, and has 15 residues. Only the CDR3 DNA stays, 45 bases, in frame from base 1. V has 0 bases trimmed and J has 9 bases trimmed; junction bases matching no gene number 11. The V and J segments used are TRBV29-1 and TRBJ2-1, with TRBD2 identical over 7 junction bases. The clonotype originates from a girl under 18 with multiple sclerosis. The sequenced sample consisted of blood. The nucleotides read TGCAGCGTTGAAGAGGACCTTGTCTTAGCGGGTGAGCAGTTCTTC. Translated, this gives CSVEEDLVLAGEQFF.